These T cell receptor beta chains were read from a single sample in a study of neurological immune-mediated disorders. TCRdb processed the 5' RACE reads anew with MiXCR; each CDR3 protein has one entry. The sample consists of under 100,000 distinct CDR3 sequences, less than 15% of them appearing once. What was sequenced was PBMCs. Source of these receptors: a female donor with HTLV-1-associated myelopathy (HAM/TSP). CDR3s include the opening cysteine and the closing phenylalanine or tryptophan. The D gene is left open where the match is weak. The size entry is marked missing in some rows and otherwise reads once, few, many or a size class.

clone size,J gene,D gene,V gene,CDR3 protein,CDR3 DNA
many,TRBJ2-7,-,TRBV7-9,CASSLGSFYEQYF,TGTGCCAGCAGCTTAGGGTCCTTCTACGAGCAGTACTTC
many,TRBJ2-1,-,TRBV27,CASSSGRYNEQFF,TGTGCCAGCAGTTCCGGGCGGTACAATGAGCAGTTCTTC
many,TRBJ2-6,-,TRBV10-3,CAISESGGPGANVLTF,TGTGCCATCAGTGAGTCAGGGGGGCCTGGGGCCAACGTCCTGACTTTC
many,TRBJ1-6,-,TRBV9,CASSVTGNGNSPLHF,TGTGCCAGCAGCGTAACAGGGAATGGAAATTCACCCCTCCACTTT
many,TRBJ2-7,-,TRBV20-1,CSALRLVPTVAYEQYF,TGCAGTGCTCTAAGACTTGTCCCTACGGTGGCCTACGAGCAGTACTTC
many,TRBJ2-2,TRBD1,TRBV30,CAWSVSWQGAGELFF,TGTGCCTGGAGTGTATCCTGGCAGGGGGCCGGGGAGCTGTTTTTT
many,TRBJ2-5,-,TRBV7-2,CASSLKPGTLGETQYF,TGTGCCAGCAGCTTAAAACCCGGGACTCTCGGAGAGACCCAGTACTTC
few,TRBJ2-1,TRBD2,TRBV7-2,CASSFIGEGWDNEQFF,TGTGCCAGCAGCTTTATAGGGGAGGGATGGGACAATGAGCAGTTCTTC
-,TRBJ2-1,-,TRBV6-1,CASRVAELRGNEQFF,TGTGCCAGCAGGGTAGCAGAGCTACGGGGGAATGAGCAGTTCTTC
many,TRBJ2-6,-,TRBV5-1,CASSLAPGSGANVLTF,TGCGCCAGCAGCTTGGCCCCTGGCTCTGGGGCCAACGTCCTGACTTTC
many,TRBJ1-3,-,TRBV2,CASSQNSGNTIYF,TGTGCCAGCAGTCAGAACTCTGGAAACACCATATATTTT
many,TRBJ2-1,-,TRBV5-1,CASSSGPNLYNEQFF,TGCGCCAGCAGCTCGGGCCCCAACCTCTACAATGAGCAGTTCTTC
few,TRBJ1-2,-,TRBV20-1,CSARAAPGGRGGYTF,TGCAGTGCTAGAGCCGCCCCCGGGGGCCGAGGTGGCTACACCTTC
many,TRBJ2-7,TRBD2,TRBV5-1,CASSSGGESYEQYF,TGCGCCAGCAGCTCTGGGGGGGAGTCCTACGAGCAGTACTTC
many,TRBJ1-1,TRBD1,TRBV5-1,CASRSDRAFMNTEAFF,TGCGCCAGCAGATCGGACAGGGCTTTCATGAACACTGAAGCTTTCTTT
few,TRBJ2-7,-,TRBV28,CASSSLGRGYEQYF,TGTGCCAGCAGTTCTCTGGGACGAGGCTACGAGCAGTACTTC
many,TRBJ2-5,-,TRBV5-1,CASSLVGPETQYF,TGCGCCAGCAGCTTGGTGGGGCCGGAGACCCAGTACTTC
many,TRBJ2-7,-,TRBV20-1,CSARSVDSYEQYF,TGCAGTGCTAGGTCCGTAGACTCCTACGAGCAGTACTTC
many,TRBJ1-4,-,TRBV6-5,CASSYFAATNEKLFF,TGTGCCAGCAGTTACTTTGCGGCAACTAATGAAAAACTGTTTTTT
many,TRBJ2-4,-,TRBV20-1,CSGAPGGGQNIQYF,TGCAGTGGTGCCCCCGGGGGGGGACAGAACATTCAGTACTTC
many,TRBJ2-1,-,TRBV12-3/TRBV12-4,CASRFRDLEVF,TGTGCCAGCAGGTTTCGGGACTTGGAGGTCTTC
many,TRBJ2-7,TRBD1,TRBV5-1,CASGKDRGDYEQYF,TGCGCCAGCGGCAAAGACAGGGGCGATTACGAGCAGTACTTC
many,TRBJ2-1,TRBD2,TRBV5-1,CASSLGGGLDEQFF,TGCGCCAGCAGCTTAGGCGGGGGGTTGGATGAGCAGTTCTTC
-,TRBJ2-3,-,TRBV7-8,CASSPLRGTTDTQYF,TGTGCCAGCAGCCCCCTGAGGGGGACCACAGATACGCAGTATTTT
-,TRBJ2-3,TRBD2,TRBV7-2,CASSSSRTRSDTQYF,TGTGCCAGCAGCTCCTCGAGGACTAGAAGTGATACGCAGTATTTT
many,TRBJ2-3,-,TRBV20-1,CSARDLQGSADTQYF,TGCAGTGCTAGAGATCTACAGGGAAGTGCAGATACGCAGTATTTT
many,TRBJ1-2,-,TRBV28,CASSLSVRVPYGYTF,TGTGCCAGCAGTTTATCCGTGAGGGTTCCCTATGGCTACACCTTC
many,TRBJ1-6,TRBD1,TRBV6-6,CASKGQGINSPLHF,TGTGCCAGCAAGGGACAGGGAATCAATTCACCCCTCCACTTT
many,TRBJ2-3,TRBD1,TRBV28,CASSLRDRGTDTQYF,TGTGCCAGCAGTTTGAGGGACAGAGGCACAGATACGCAGTATTTT
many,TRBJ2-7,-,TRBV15,CATSRGDRTYEQYF,TGTGCTACCAGCAGGGGCGACAGAACCTACGAGCAGTACTTC
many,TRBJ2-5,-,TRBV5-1,CASSFSYQETQYF,TGCGCCAGCAGCTTCTCGTACCAAGAGACCCAGTACTTC
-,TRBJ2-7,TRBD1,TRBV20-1,CSASYRGSSYEQYF,TGCAGTGCTAGTTACAGGGGCAGCTCCTACGAGCAGTACTTC
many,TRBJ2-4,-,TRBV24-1,CATSDNRQGGNIQYF,TGTGCCACCAGTGATAACCGACAGGGAGGAAACATTCAGTACTTC